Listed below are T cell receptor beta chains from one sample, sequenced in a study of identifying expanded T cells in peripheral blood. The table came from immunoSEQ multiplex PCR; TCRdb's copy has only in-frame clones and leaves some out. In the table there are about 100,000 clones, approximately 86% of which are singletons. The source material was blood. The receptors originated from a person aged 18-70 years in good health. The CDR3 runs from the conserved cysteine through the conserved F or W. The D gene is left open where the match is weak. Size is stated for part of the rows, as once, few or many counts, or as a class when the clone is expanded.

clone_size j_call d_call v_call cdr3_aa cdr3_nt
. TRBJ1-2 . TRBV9 CASSVSSGANYGYTF TGTGCCAGCAGCGTAAGCTCGGGGGCGAACTATGGCTACACCTTC
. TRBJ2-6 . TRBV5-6 CASSLQGTGANVLTF TGTGCCAGCAGCTTACAGGGAACCGGGGCCAACGTCCTGACTTTC
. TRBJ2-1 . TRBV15 CATSRASGGYNEQFF TGTGCCACCAGCAGGGCGTCTGGGGGCTACAATGAGCAGTTCTTC
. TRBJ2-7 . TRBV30 CAWSVGRTYEQYF TGTGCCTGGAGCGTGGGGCGCACCTACGAGCAGTACTTC
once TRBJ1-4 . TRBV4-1 CASSQDKTPADDEKLFF TGCGCCAGCAGCCAAGATAAGACCCCGGCAGATGATGAAAAACTGTTTTTT
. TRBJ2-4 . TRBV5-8 CASSLPWQGSFLDIQYF TGTGCCAGCAGCTTGCCTTGGCAGGGCTCCTTCCTGGACATTCAGTACTTC
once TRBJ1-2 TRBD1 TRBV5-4 CASSKRTGGVGDYGYTF TGTGCCAGCAGCAAACGGACAGGGGGCGTGGGTGACTATGGCTACACCTTC
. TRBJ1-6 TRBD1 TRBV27 CASRRSTGFNSPLHF TGTGCCAGCAGGAGATCGACAGGGTTTAATTCACCCCTCCACTTT
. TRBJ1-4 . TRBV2 CASSEIGSSNEKLFF TGTGCCAGCAGTGAGATAGGGTCTTCTAATGAAAAACTGTTTTTT
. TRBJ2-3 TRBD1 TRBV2 CASSATGDTQYF TGTGCCAGCAGCGCGACAGGGGATACGCAGTATTTT
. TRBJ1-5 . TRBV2 CATGVRFNQPQHF TGTGCCACCGGCGTTAGGTTCAATCAGCCCCAGCATTTT
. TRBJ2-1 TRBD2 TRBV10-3 CAIMRGLAGDNEQFF TGTGCCATCATGAGGGGACTAGCGGGGGACAATGAGCAGTTCTTC
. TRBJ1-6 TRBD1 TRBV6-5 CASSYDAGGYSPLHF TGTGCCAGCAGTTACGATGCAGGGGGTTATTCACCCCTCCACTTT
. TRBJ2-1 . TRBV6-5 CASSLANEQFF TGTGCCAGCAGTTTGGCGAATGAGCAGTTCTTC
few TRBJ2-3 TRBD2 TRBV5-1 CASSLGLAGGTDTQYF TGCGCCAGCAGCTTGGGACTAGCGGGGGGCACAGATACGCAGTATTTT
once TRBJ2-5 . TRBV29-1 CSVGGRQSQETQYF TGCAGCGTTGGGGGCAGACAGTCGCAAGAGACCCAGTACTTC